Presented here are 27 T cell receptor beta chains from one specimen sequenced in a study of CD8 T cells in ankylosing spondylitis. A single record per CDR3 protein comes from TCRdb applying MiXCR to the 5' RACE reads. The sample comprises approximately 250,000 distinct CDR3 sequences, approximately 30% of which are singletons, and about 4.2% rests with the top ten. The sequenced material came from blood, either unsorted or a sorted T cell fraction (not recorded which). The source of these receptors is a male donor with ankylosing spondylitis or in good health (not recorded which).

The chain couples TRBV5-1 to TRBJ1-2; D unresolved. V gave up 0 bases and J gave up 8 bases, with 14 bases separating them. Germline-derived CDR1 and CDR2 are SGHRS and YFSETQ. The CDR3 is 14 amino acids. In DNA form, the CDR3 reads TGCGCCAGCAGCTTGGAGTCCAGAGCCAAAGGCTACACCTTC. It translates to CASSLESRAKGYTF.

The chain has TRBV29-1 and TRBJ2-7; D uncertain. The germline gives CDR1 SQVTM, CDR2 ANQGSEA. V was pared by 0 bases and J by 6 bases, with 18 bases between. The CDR3 totals 15 residues. CDR3 in amino acids: CSVEDSVPMGTEQYF. In DNA, the CDR3 is TGCAGCGTTGAAGATTCTGTCCCAATGGGCACCGAGCAGTACTTC.

This chain's CDR3 is CASSSGSRGETQYF. DNA of the CDR3: TGTGCCAGCAGCTCGGGGTCACGGGGAGAGACCCAGTACTTC. The chain recombines TRBV7-9 with TRBJ2-5, with a weak D call TRBD2 (5 bases). Germline V gene lookup returns CDR1 SEHNR and CDR2 FQNEAQ (reference sequence). The CDR3 runs to 14 residues. Trimming removed 4 bases at V and 4 bases at J, with 13 bases between.

This sequence joins TRBV5-5 and TRBJ2-5, with 12 bases fitting TRBD2. The CDR3 has 16 residues. Per germline, CDR1 SGHKS and CDR2 YYEKEE (reference sequence). Germline trimming cut 1 base from V and 4 bases from J; bases unmatched to any gene: 5. The CDR3 reads CASSLSPSGGGETQYF. CDR3 sequence (DNA): TGTGCCAGCAGCTTGTCGCCTAGCGGGGGGGGAGAGACCCAGTACTTC.

The chain recombines TRBV20-1 with TRBJ1-1; TRBD1 matches 7 bases. Germline loops: CDR1 DFQATT, CDR2 SNEGSKA (reference sequence). The CDR3 has 15 residues. The ends lost 0 bases at V and 4 bases at J; junction bases unmatched: 8. Here the CDR3 DNA reads TGCAGTGCTAGAGATTCCAGGGGGTTGGTCACTGAAGCTTTCTTT. Its translation is CSARDSRGLVTEAFF.

This clonotype was found a few times. V gene TRBV7-2 combines with J gene TRBJ1-1; TRBD1 matches at 11 bases. This CDR3 is built from 15 residues. V lost 6 bases and J lost 1; bases outside the gene matches: 4. The germline V gene has CDR1 SGHTA and CDR2 FQGNSA. The CDR3 region has the DNA TGTGCCAGCAGTGGACAGGGGGCGCCGAACACTGAAGCTTTCTTT. Translating gives CASSGQGAPNTEAFF.

This clonotype was detected only once. The gene calls are TRBV12-3 or TRBV12-4 and TRBJ1-5; D is unresolved. The CDR3 is made up of 13 amino acids. The V gene lost 6 bases and the J gene lost 1 base, with 7 bases spanning the gap. CDR3 loop: CASRGMSNQPQHF. The CDR3 DNA reads as TGTGCCAGCAGGGGTATGAGCAATCAGCCCCAGCATTTT.

The chain is built from TRBV9 and TRBJ2-2; D is tentatively TRBD1 or TRBD2 (5 bases each). Trimming shortened V by 0 bases and J by 2 bases, and 11 bases separated the two germline ends. The CDR3 loop spans 16 amino acids. In germline, CDR1 is SGDLS, CDR2 YYNGEE. CDR3 nucleotides: TGTGCCAGCAGCGTAGTTCGGGACCTAAACACCGGGGAGCTGTTTTTT. It translates to CASSVVRDLNTGELFF.

The CDR3 loop reads CASSILPDSNIQYF. The DNA for the CDR3 is TGTGCCAGCAGCATACTTCCCGACTCGAACATTCAGTACTTC. This chain connects TRBV7-2 to TRBJ2-4, with D unclear. Germline CDR1 is SGHTA and CDR2 is FQGNSA. The V end lost 5 bases, the J end lost 7 bases, and 15 bases lay between the germline ends. This CDR3 has 14 amino acids.

This clonotype has a handful of counts. The chain uses TRBV20-1 and TRBJ1-6, with 7 bases aligning to TRBD1. V lost 6 bases to trimming and J lost 5 bases; unmatched junction nucleotides: 10. This CDR3 has 15 amino acids. Germline V gene data show CDR1 as DFQATT and CDR2 as SNEGSKA (reference sequence). CDR3 in DNA: TGCAGTGCGAACCCCGGGACAGCAGATAATTCACCCCTCCACTTT. This encodes CSANPGTADNSPLHF.

In this sample, this clonotype turned up a few times. This sequence joins TRBV7-9 and TRBJ2-7, with 9 bases aligning to TRBD1. The CDR3 runs to 16 residues. CDR1 SEHNR and CDR2 FQNEAQ come from the germline V gene (reference sequence). Trimming took 5 bases from V and 4 from J; bases not matched to a gene: 12. The CDR3 coding sequence is TGTGCCAGCAGCGCGCTCCGGGACAGGGATCCTTACGAGCAGTACTTC. The encoded protein is CASSALRDRDPYEQYF.

This chain connects TRBV29-1 to TRBJ1-1; a weak D match, TRBD1 (5 bases). This CDR3 has 18 residues. The germline V gene encodes CDR1 SQVTM and CDR2 ANQGSEA. Trimming cost V 1 base and J 3 bases, with 24 bases left between them. CDR3 loop: CSVEGLTEAGLGDTEAFF. In DNA, the CDR3 is TGCAGCGTTGAAGGGTTGACGGAGGCAGGGCTTGGGGACACTGAAGCTTTCTTT.

The chain uses TRBV6-1 and TRBJ1-6; perhaps TRBD1 as D (5 bases). CDR3 length: 14 residues. CDR1 and CDR2 (germline): MNHNS, SASEGT. With 6 bases removed from V and 10 bases from J, the gap between germline ends came to 16 bases. CDR3: CASSPVAGLSPLHF. The DNA for the CDR3 is TGTGCCAGCAGCCCCGTGGCAGGGTTATCACCCCTCCACTTT.

In regard to this clonotype: A read error may produce the germline difference seen at one junction end. The chain uses TRBV27 and TRBJ1-2; TRBD1 is a possible D gene (6 bases). The CDR3 has 12 residues. Germline CDR1 MNHEY, CDR2 SMNVEV (reference sequence). The CDR3 DNA sequence: TGTGCCAGCGGTTTAAGGGGGGACGGCTACACCTTC. Its protein is CASGLRGDGYTF.

CDR3 residues: CASSLGTGGLNEQFF. The CDR3 bases are TGTGCCAGCAGCCTCGGGACAGGGGGCTTGAATGAGCAGTTCTTC. The chain is built from TRBV12-3 or TRBV12-4 and TRBJ2-1; 12 bases line up with TRBD1. The V and J ends lost 6 bases and 7 bases, in that order; junction bases with no gene match: 7. This CDR3 comprises 15 residues.

This clonotype has a handful of counts. The rearrangement joins TRBV20-1 to TRBJ2-3, with D unclear. Germline values: CDR1 DFQATT, CDR2 SNEGSKA (reference sequence). The V end lost 6 bases, the J end lost 4 bases, and 11 bases lay between the germline ends. The CDR3 contains 12 residues. The CDR3 DNA reads TGCAGTGCATGGCAAACGCCAGATACGCAGTATTTT. Translating it yields CSAWQTPDTQYF.

The table lists this clonotype with a few counts. This chain joins TRBV5-6 and TRBJ2-5; 8 nucleotides match TRBD1. The germline CDR1 and CDR2 sequences are SGHDT and YYEEEE. The CDR3 has 15 residues. J gave up 6 bases and V 4 bases, and 11 bases lay outside the gene matches. In DNA form, the CDR3 reads TGTGCCAGCAGCAACCCCGGGACAGGTACCCAGACCCAGTACTTC. Translating gives CASSNPGTGTQTQYF.

The table lists this clonotype with many counts. The chain has TRBV6-5 and TRBJ2-3; TRBD2 agrees at 7 bases. After removal of 8 bases from V and 1 base from J, the junction contained 0 bases not matched to a gene. This CDR3 is 12 amino acids long. Germline V lookup: CDR1 MNHEY, CDR2 SVGAGI. This chain's CDR3 is CASRGGTDTQYF. The CDR3 DNA reads TGTGCCAGCCGGGGGGGCACAGATACGCAGTATTTT.

The genes are TRBV7-9 and TRBJ2-1; TRBD1 agrees at 7 bases. The CDR3 length is 14 residues. Unmatched junction bases numbered 10, after V lost 5 bases and J lost 9 bases. Per the germline V gene, CDR1 is SEHNR and CDR2 is FQNEAQ (reference sequence). The CDR3 loop is CASSHALGGSEQFF. The CDR3 nucleotides read TGTGCCAGCAGCCACGCCTTAGGGGGCTCTGAGCAGTTCTTC.

The CDR3: CASRSSGGRETQYF. In nucleotides, the CDR3 is TGTGCCAGCAGGTCTAGCGGGGGTCGAGAGACCCAGTACTTC. This sequence joins TRBV6-1 and TRBJ2-5, with 10 positions matching TRBD2. The CDR3 is made up of 14 amino acids. Trimming removed 6 bases from V and 4 bases from J; junction bases left unmatched: 5. Per germline, CDR1 MNHNS and CDR2 SASEGT.

In this sample, this clonotype turned up a few times. This chain connects TRBV6-1 to TRBJ2-7; 12 bases are a match to TRBD1. This CDR3 is 15 amino acids long. Germline lookup yields CDR1 MNHNS and CDR2 SASEGT. Losses at the gene ends were 5 bases for V and 6 bases for J; bases not matched to a gene: 8. The CDR3 loop reads CASSPTGTGGVEQYF. In DNA, the CDR3 is TGTGCCAGCAGTCCCACCGGGACAGGGGGCGTCGAGCAGTACTTC.

V and J are TRBV12-3 or TRBV12-4 and TRBJ1-6; no reliable D call. V lost 2 bases to trimming and J lost 8 bases, with 7 bases between them. The CDR3 length is 13 residues. Here the CDR3 reads CASSLTGYSPLHF. The CDR3 nucleotides are TGTGCCAGCAGTTTAACGGGTTATTCACCCCTCCACTTT.

This clonotype showed up just once. This sequence joins TRBV20-1 and TRBJ2-7; possibly TRBD2 for D (6 bases). This CDR3 spans 15 amino acids. Trimming pared 0 bases from V and 2 bases from J, leaving 14 bases between. Germline V gives CDR1 DFQATT, CDR2 SNEGSKA (reference sequence). CDR3 amino acids: CSARDYGGPTYEQYF. In DNA, the CDR3 is TGCAGTGCTAGAGATTACGGGGGTCCGACCTACGAGCAGTACTTC.

The gene calls are TRBV15 and TRBJ2-7; D not resolved. CDR1 is LNHNV, CDR2 YYDKDF, per germline (reference sequence). V dropped 0 bases and J dropped 7 bases, with 16 bases sitting between them. CDR3 length equals 15 residues. CDR3 sequence reads: CATSRDLSSSREQYF. CDR3 in DNA: TGTGCCACCAGCAGAGATCTGAGTTCCTCTCGGGAGCAGTACTTC.

The chain combines TRBV10-2 with TRBJ2-2, with unresolved D. Trimming stripped 9 bases from V and 4 bases from J, with 15 bases between. Germline values: CDR1 WSHSY, CDR2 SAAADI. The CDR3 is 14 amino acids. The CDR3 loop reads CASLSPTGTGELFF. The CDR3 nucleotides are TGCGCCAGTCTCTCCCCAACCGGCACCGGGGAGCTGTTTTTT.

The chain couples TRBV3-1 to TRBJ2-2; 7 bases map to TRBD1. This CDR3 spans 15 amino acids. Germline lookup yields CDR1 LGHDT and CDR2 YNNKEL (reference sequence). The junction had 9 bases not matched to a gene; V was cut back by 5 bases and J by 6 bases. Here the CDR3 DNA reads TGTGCCAGCAGCGAGGGTCCGGGACAGTCCGGGGAGCTGTTTTTT. It encodes CASSEGPGQSGELFF.

The V and J genes are TRBV4-2 and TRBJ2-1, with D possibly matching TRBD1 (5 bases). The CDR3 runs 16 residues. Germline assignment: CDR1 LGHNA and CDR2 YNFKEQ. Trimming pared 0 bases from V and 8 bases from J, leaving 17 bases between. The CDR3, as DNA: TGTGCCAGCAGCCAAGATTGGCAGGGTCGTGCCTATGAGCAGTTCTTC. The encoded protein is CASSQDWQGRAYEQFF.